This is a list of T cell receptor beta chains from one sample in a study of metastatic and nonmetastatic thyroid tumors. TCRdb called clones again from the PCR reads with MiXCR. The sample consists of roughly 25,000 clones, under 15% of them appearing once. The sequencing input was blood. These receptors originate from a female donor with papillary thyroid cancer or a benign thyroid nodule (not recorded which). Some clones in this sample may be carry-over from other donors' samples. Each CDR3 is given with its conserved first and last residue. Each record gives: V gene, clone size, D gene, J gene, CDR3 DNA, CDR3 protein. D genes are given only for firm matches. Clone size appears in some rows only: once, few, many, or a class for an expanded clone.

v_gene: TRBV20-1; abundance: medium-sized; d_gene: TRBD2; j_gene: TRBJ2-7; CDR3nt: TGCAGTGCTACCCGGACTAGCGGAATCTACGAGCAGTACTTC; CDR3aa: CSATRTSGIYEQYF
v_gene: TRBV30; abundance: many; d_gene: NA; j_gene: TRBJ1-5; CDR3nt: TGTGCCTGGAGCCAGGGCCAGCCCCAGCATTTT; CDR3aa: CAWSQGQPQHF
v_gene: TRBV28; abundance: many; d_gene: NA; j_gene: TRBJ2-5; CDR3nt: TGTGCCAGCAGTTTAGGCCCACAAGAGACCCAGTACTTC; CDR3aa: CASSLGPQETQYF
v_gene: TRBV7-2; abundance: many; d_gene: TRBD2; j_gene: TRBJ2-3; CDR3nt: TGTGCCAGCAGCTCCCGGGCGGGAGGTCCCACAGATACGCAGTATTTT; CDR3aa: CASSSRAGGPTDTQYF
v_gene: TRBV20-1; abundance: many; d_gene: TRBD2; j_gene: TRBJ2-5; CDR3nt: TGCAGTGCTCGGGAGACTAGCGCACAAGAGACCCAGTACTTC; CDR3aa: CSARETSAQETQYF
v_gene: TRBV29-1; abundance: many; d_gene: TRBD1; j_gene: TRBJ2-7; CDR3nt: TGCAGCGTTAGGGCAGGGGGCGGCTACGAGCAGTACTTC; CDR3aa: CSVRAGGGYEQYF
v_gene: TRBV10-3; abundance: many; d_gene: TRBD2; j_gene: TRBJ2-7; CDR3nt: TGTGCCATCAGTGAGTCAGGGGGACTAGCGGGGCGGGCCTACGAGCAGTACTTC; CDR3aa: CAISESGGLAGRAYEQYF
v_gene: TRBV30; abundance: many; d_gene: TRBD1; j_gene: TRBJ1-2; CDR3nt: TGTGCCTTAACAGGGGGGGTAGAAGGCTACACCTTC; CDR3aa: CALTGGVEGYTF
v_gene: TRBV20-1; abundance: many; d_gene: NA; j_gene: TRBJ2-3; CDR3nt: TGCAGTGCTAGAGATTTCAGGGGGGCGGCAGATACGCAGTATTTT; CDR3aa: CSARDFRGAADTQYF
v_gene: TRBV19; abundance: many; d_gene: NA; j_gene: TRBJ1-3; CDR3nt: TGTGCCAGTAGTATAATCTGGGGTGCCGTAACCTCTGGAAACACCATATATTTT; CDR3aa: CASSIIWGAVTSGNTIYF
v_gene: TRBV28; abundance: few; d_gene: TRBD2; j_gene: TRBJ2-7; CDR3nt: TGTGCCAGCAGTTTATACCCTGCGGGAGTTAGTGAGCAGTACTTC; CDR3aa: CASSLYPAGVSEQYF
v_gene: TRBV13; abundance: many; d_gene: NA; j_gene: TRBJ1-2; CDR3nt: TGTGCCAGCAGCTCAAGAGGCAGATCCGACTATGGCTACACCTTC; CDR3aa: CASSSRGRSDYGYTF
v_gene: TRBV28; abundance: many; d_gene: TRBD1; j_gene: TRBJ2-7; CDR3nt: TGTGCCAGCACCCTGGACAGGTTCCCGTACGAGCAGTACTTC; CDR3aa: CASTLDRFPYEQYF
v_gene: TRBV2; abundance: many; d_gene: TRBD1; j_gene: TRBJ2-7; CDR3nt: TGTGCCAGCAGTGACCCCACAGGGGGGTCCTACGAGCAGTACTTC; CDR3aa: CASSDPTGGSYEQYF
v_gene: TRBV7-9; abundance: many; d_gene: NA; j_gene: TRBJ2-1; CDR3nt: TGTGCCAGCAGCTTCTTTGGCGGGGATGAGCAGTTCTTC; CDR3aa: CASSFFGGDEQFF
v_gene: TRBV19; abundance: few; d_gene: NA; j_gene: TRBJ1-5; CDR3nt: TGTGCCAGTAGTATGAGGGATCATCAGCCCCAGCATTTT; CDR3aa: CASSMRDHQPQHF
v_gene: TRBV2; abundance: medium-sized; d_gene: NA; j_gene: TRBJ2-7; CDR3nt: TGTGCCAGCAGTGAAAGGGCAGGGGTTGTGGACGAGCAGTACTTC; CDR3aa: CASSERAGVVDEQYF
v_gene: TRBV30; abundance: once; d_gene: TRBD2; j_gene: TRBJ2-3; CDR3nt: TGTGCCTGGAGTGTACCTAGCGGGAGAGGAGATACGCAGTATTTT; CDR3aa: CAWSVPSGRGDTQYF
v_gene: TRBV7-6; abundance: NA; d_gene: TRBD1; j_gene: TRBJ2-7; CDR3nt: TGTGCCAGCAGCTCGGCCCGGGACAGCCAGTCCTACGAGCAGTACTTC; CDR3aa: CASSSARDSQSYEQYF
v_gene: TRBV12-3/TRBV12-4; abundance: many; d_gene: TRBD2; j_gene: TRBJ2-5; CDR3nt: TGTGCCAGCAGTTTTCTGGTACTAGCGGGGGAGGGAGAGACCCAGTACTTC; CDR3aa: CASSFLVLAGEGETQYF
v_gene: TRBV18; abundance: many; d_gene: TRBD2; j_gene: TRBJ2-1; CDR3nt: TGTGCCAGCTCAACAAAGGGACAGCCAGCGGGACTAGCGGGGAGACTCAATGAGCAGTTCTTC; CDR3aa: CASSTKGQPAGLAGRLNEQFF
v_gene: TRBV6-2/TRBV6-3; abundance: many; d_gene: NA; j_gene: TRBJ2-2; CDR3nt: TGTGCCAGCGGAGGGGGAGGACGGGCGAACACCGGGGAGCTGTTTTTT; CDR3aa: CASGGGGRANTGELFF
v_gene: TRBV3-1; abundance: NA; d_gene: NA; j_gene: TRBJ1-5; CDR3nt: TGTGCCAGCAGCCAATGGGGAGGGGGAGATCATCAGCCCCAGCATTTT; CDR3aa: CASSQWGGGDHQPQHF
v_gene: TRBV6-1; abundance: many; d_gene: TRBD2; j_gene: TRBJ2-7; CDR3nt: TGTGCCAGCAGTGTAGCTAGCGGGAGCTCCTACGAGCAGTACTTC; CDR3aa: CASSVASGSSYEQYF
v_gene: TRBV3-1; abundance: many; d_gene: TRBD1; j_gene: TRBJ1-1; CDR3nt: TGTGCCAGCAGCCAAGAACAGGGGGTGAACACTGAAGCTTTCTTT; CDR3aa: CASSQEQGVNTEAFF
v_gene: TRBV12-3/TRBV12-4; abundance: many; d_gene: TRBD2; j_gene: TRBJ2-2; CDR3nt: TGTGCCAGCAGTCCTAGCGGGAGGGGGGAGCTGTTTTTT; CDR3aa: CASSPSGRGELFF
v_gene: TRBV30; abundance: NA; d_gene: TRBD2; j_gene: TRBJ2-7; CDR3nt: TGTGCCTGGGACAGGACTAGCGGCGGCTACGAGCAGTACTTC; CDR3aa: CAWDRTSGGYEQYF
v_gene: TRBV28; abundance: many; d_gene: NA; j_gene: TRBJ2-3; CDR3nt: TGTGCCAGCATCGGAAACACAGATACGCAGTATTTT; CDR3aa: CASIGNTDTQYF
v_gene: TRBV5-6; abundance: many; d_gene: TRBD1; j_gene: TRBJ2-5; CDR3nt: TGTGCCAGCAGCTATGACAGGGGGGAGACCCAGTACTTC; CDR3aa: CASSYDRGETQYF
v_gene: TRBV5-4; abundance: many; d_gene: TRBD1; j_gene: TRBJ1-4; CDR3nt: TGTGCCAGCAGGGGACAGGGAGAAAAACTGTTTTTT; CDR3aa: CASRGQGEKLFF
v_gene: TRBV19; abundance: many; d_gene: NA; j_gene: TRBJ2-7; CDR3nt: TGTGCCAGTAGTTCGCGGGTTGTGTCCTACGAGCAGTACTTC; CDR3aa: CASSSRVVSYEQYF
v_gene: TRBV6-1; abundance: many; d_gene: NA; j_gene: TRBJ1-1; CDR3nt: TGTGCCAGCAGTACTGGGACGGCTGAAGCTTTCTTT; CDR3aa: CASSTGTAEAFF
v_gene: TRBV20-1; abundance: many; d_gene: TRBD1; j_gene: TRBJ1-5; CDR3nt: TGCAGTGCGCGTCAAAGACAGGGAAGCAATCAGCCCCAGCATTTT; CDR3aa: CSARQRQGSNQPQHF
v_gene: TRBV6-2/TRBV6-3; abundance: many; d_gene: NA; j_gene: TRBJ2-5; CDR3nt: TGTGCCAGCAGTTATAAGTCTGGGGGAGGAGAGACCCAGTACTTC; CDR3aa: CASSYKSGGGETQYF
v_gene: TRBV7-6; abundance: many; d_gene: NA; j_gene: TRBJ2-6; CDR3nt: TGTGCCAGCAGCTCTGGACCACGGGCGGGCCTCTCTGGGGCCAACGTCCTGACTTTC; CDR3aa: CASSSGPRAGLSGANVLTF
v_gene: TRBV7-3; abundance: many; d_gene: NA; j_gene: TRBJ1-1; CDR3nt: TGTGCCAGCAGCTTATGGCAGGAGAACACTGAAGCTTTCTTT; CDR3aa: CASSLWQENTEAFF
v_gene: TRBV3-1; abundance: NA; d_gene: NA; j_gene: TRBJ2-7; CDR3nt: TGTGCCAGCAGCCGTATCCCCTACCAGCAGTACTTC; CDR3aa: CASSRIPYQQYF
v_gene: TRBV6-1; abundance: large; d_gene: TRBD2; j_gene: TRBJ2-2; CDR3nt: TGTGCCAGCAGTCACAAAGGACTAGCGGGCACCGGGGAGCTGTTTTTT; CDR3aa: CASSHKGLAGTGELFF
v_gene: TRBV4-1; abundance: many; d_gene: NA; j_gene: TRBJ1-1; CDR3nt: TGCGCCAGCAGCACGAGACTGAACACTGAAGCTTTCTTT; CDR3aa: CASSTRLNTEAFF
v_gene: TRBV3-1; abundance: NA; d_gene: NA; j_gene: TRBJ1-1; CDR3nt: TGTGCCAGCAGCCAAGAAGGTACCACGATTGAAGCTTTCTTT; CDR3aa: CASSQEGTTIEAFF
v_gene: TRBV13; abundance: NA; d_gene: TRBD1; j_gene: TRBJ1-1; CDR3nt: TGTGCCAGCAGTCGCCCACAGGGGATGAACACTGAAGCTTTCTTT; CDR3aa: CASSRPQGMNTEAFF
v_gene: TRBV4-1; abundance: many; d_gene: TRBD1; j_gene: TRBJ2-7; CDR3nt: TGCGCCAGCAGCCTTCCGGGACAGGGCTACGAGCAGTACTTC; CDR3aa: CASSLPGQGYEQYF
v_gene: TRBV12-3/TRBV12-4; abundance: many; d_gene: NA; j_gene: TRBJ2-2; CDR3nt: TGTGCCAGCGGGGTGGACGGTGGTGGCTCCGGGGAGCTGTTTTTT; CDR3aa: CASGVDGGGSGELFF
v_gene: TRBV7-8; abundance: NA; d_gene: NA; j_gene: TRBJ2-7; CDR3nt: TGTGCCAGCAGCTCTGGACCCTCCTACGAGCAGTACTTC; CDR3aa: CASSSGPSYEQYF